The 16 T cell receptor beta chains below were found in one sample sequenced in a study of blood T cell repertoires in COVID-19. This table comes from immunoSEQ multiplex PCR, and its TCRdb copy is limited to in-frame clones, with some not included. The data show roughly 170,000 clones, around 87% seen once. The sample comprised peripheral blood. The origin of the receptors is a middle-aged man with active or convalescent COVID-19.

Concerning this clone itself: The identical CDR3 is also encoded by other nucleotide sequences in the sample. The chain has TRBV19 and TRBJ2-2, with D possibly matching TRBD2 (7 bases). This CDR3 contains 12 residues. Germline CDR1 is LNHDA and CDR2 is SQIVND (reference sequence). The V gene lost 6 bases and the J gene lost 6 bases, with 8 bases spanning the gap. CDR3 nucleotides: TGTGCCAGTAGAGGGGGGGCCGGGGAGCTGTTTTTT. Its protein is CASRGGAGELFF.

Remarks on this clone: In the same sample, other DNA sequences code for this CDR3. The J gene is TRBJ2-7, the V gene TRBV30, with a weak D call TRBD2 (6 bases). CDR1 and CDR2 (germline): GTSNPN, SVGIG (reference sequence). This CDR3 is 12 amino acids long. V shed 3 bases and J shed 1 base, with 7 bases lying between them. The CDR3 DNA reads TGTGCCTGGAGCGGGGGATCCTACGAGCAGTACTTC. It translates to CAWSGGSYEQYF.

The chain couples TRBV7-9 to TRBJ1-3, with D unclear. V was clipped by 9 bases and J by 0 bases, with 9 bases between them. From germline, CDR1 is SEHNR and CDR2 FQNEAQ (reference sequence). The CDR3 extends over 13 amino acids. CDR3 bases: TGTGCCAGGAAAGAGATCTCTGGAAACACCATATATTTT. Encoded protein: CARKEISGNTIYF.

This chain uses TRBV7-2 with TRBJ2-1; D may be TRBD1 (6 bases). CDR3 size: 11 residues. Germline-derived CDR1 and CDR2 are SGHTA and FQGNSA. This CDR3 reads CAGSRGNEQFF. The CDR3 bases are TGTGCTGGCAGTAGGGGGAATGAGCAGTTCTTC.

V is TRBV5-1 and J is TRBJ2-3, with TRBD2 matching over 7 bases. The germline V gene encodes CDR1 SGHRS and CDR2 YFSETQ. The V and J ends lost 4 bases and 4 bases, in that order; junction bases with no gene match: 12. CDR3 length: 16 amino acids. The CDR3 region is CASSASGTRGSDTQYF. DNA for the CDR3: TGCGCCAGCAGCGCCAGCGGGACTCGCGGGTCAGATACGCAGTATTTT.

This clone was recorded only once. This chain connects TRBV6-5 to TRBJ2-7; the match to TRBD1 covers 9 bases. The germline gives CDR1 MNHEY, CDR2 SVGAGI. The CDR3 sequence is 15 residues long. J was trimmed by 2 bases and V by 0 bases; bases with no gene match: 2. The CDR3 region is CASSYSGTGTYEQYF. The CDR3 DNA is TGTGCCAGCAGTTACTCGGGGACAGGGACCTACGAGCAGTACTTC.

This sequence joins TRBV7-9 and TRBJ2-7, with TRBD1 identical over 8 bases. Losses at the gene ends were 5 bases for V and 2 bases for J; bases not matched to a gene: 8. The CDR3 totals 15 residues. Per germline, CDR1 SEHNR and CDR2 FQNEAQ (reference sequence). CDR3 region: CASSHRTGWTYEQYF. DNA for the CDR3: TGTGCCAGCAGCCACCGGACAGGGTGGACCTACGAGCAGTACTTC.

This clone was seen a single time. The CDR3 loop reads CASSLVSGELFF. In DNA, the CDR3 is TGTGCCAGCAGCTTGGTATCGGGGGAGCTGTTTTTT. The chain couples TRBV5-6 to TRBJ2-2; D not resolved. Trimming took 0 bases from V and 8 from J, leaving 5 bases between them. Looked up from germline, CDR1 is SGHDT and CDR2 is YYEEEE. The CDR3 has 12 amino acids.

This CDR3 is CANHQQGPSNANTGELFF. CDR3 in DNA: TGTGCTAACCACCAACAAGGACCTAGCAACGCGAACACCGGGGAGCTGTTTTTT. The rearrangement links TRBV12-5 to TRBJ2-2, with a possible D match to TRBD2 (5 bases). The CDR3 is 18 residues long. V shed 10 bases and J shed 0 bases, with 24 bases lying between them. Per germline, CDR1 LGHNT and CDR2 FRNRAP.

The chain couples TRBV6-5 to TRBJ1-5; D gene unclear. CDR3 length: 13 amino acids. V was trimmed by 8 bases and J by 0 bases, leaving 8 bases between them. The germline gives CDR1 MNHEY, CDR2 SVGAGI. The CDR3 DNA reads TGTGCCAGCGAGCTTTATAGCAATCAGCCCCAGCATTTT. Translation: CASELYSNQPQHF.

V gene TRBV2 combines with J gene TRBJ1-5, with no clear D. Germline V gene data show CDR1 as SNHLY and CDR2 as FYNNEI. The CDR3 extends over 12 amino acids. V dropped 4 bases and J dropped 9 bases, with 10 bases sitting between them. DNA of the CDR3: TGTGCCAGCAGTGGGACTCTTTTGCCCCAGCATTTT. This encodes CASSGTLLPQHF.

V is TRBV2 and J is TRBJ1-1; D possibly corresponds to TRBD1 (6 bases). CDR1 and CDR2 (germline): SNHLY, FYNNEI. This CDR3 region has 17 residues. The V and J ends lost 4 bases and 0 bases respectively, with 18 bases between them. Here the CDR3 DNA reads TGTGCCAGCAGTGGTAAGGGGGTGAAAGCGGTGAACACTGAAGCTTTCTTT. It translates to CASSGKGVKAVNTEAFF.

The chain joins TRBV6-5 to TRBJ2-2; D gene uncertain. This CDR3 has 12 amino acids. Germline assignment: CDR1 MNHEY and CDR2 SVGAGI. V was shortened by 6 bases and J by 5 bases, with 7 bases between the two germline ends. In nucleotides, the CDR3 is TGTGCCAGCAGCTATACGACCGGGGAGCTGTTTTTT. Encoded protein: CASSYTTGELFF.

The V and J genes are TRBV3-1 (or the pseudogene TRBV3-2) and TRBJ2-5; 7 bases match TRBD2. Germline V gene sequence: CDR1 LGHDT, CDR2 YNNKEL (reference sequence). The CDR3 is 15 amino acids. The junction had 3 bases not matched to a gene; V was cut back by 1 base and J by 1 base. In DNA form, the CDR3 reads TGTGCCAGCAGCCAAGCGGGGGGACTCCAAGAGACCCAGTACTTC. Translation: CASSQAGGLQETQYF.

The J gene is TRBJ1-3, the V gene TRBV4-3; 9 bases map to TRBD1. This CDR3 has 15 amino acids. V was pared by 3 bases and J by 3 bases, with 3 bases of the junction left unmatched. Germline values: CDR1 LGHNA, CDR2 YSLEER. The DNA for the CDR3 is TGCGCCAGCAGCCAGGGGACAGGGAGTGGAAACACCATATATTTT. Translation: CASSQGTGSGNTIYF.

J is TRBJ2-5 and V is TRBV27; D unclear. Germline values: CDR1 MNHEY, CDR2 SMNVEV (reference sequence). V was pared by 0 bases and J by 0 bases, with 5 bases between. This CDR3 is built from 14 residues. Here the CDR3 reads CASSLSGNQETQYF. In nucleotides, the CDR3 is TGTGCCAGCAGTTTATCGGGCAACCAAGAGACCCAGTACTTC.